This TCR beta chain emerged from a study of T cell repertoires in cytomegalovirus infection. Study overall: Matching HLA type, along with CMV infection, was indicated by public TCR beta signatures. Whole-study results and caveats: Cumulative public TCR beta family frequency identified carriers of CMV plus the relevant HLA. Dominating the ex vivo response were TCR beta clonotypes that were CMV-specific and HLA-C-restricted.

V was clipped by 6 bases and J by 5 bases, with 23 bases between them. The CDR3 totals 16 residues. TCRdb analysed the reads with MiXCR anew, one entry per CDR3 protein. The table includes more than 400,000 distinct CDR3 sequences, roughly 29% detected once. As to this clonotype: The antigen remains undetermined.

The V and J genes are TRBV12-3 or TRBV12-4 and TRBJ2-7; possibly TRBD1 for D (8 bases). The receptor was isolated from a human donor in good health (CMV status not recorded). Some clones in this sample may be carry-over from other donors' samples. The sample taken for sequencing was PBMCs. CDR3 in DNA: TGTGCCAGCAGCGGGACTACTGGACAGGGTCACCACGAGCAGTACTTC. Translated, it gives CASSGTTGQGHHEQYF.